This T cell receptor beta chain was sequenced during a study of cytomegalovirus exposure and HLA in healthy donors. A word on this clone: What it recognizes is unknown.

The CDR3 length is 15 residues. Germline values: CDR1 LGHNA, CDR2 YSLEER. V was cut by 4 bases and J by 2 bases, with 15 bases left in between. Findings and limits, study-wide: When analyzed later, a missense DCLRE1C variant was found to be linked to TCR beta V- and J-gene trimming. About 87% or about 30% of the time was how often most TCR beta V segments were productive, according to an earlier analysis. Diagnosis of cytomegalovirus status made by the classifier reportedly showed high specificity and sensitivity. It was shown in a later analysis that HLA-associated TCR beta chains were more clonally expanded than other, equally common chains.

The primer mix had 60 Vbeta and 13 Jbeta primers. Sequencing was performed with immunoSEQ multiplex PCR; in TCRdb, only in-frame clones are kept and a portion is missing. The repertoire includes 120,000 to 150,000 clones, more than 75% of them detected once, and about 5% sits in the top ten. The clonotype comes from a male donor in good health and CMV-seronegative. Sequences were obtained from PBMCs. This sequence joins TRBV4-3 and TRBJ2-7; tentative D call: TRBD1 (6 bases). CDR3 sequence: CASSLAQGRAYEQYF. In nucleotides, the CDR3 is TGCGCCAGCAGCCTAGCACAGGGTCGTGCCTACGAGCAGTACTTC.